A selection of T cell receptor beta chains follows, all from one sample in a study of cytomegalovirus exposure and HLA in healthy donors. Only in-frame clones appear in the TCRdb table, and some are missing; sequencing was by immunoSEQ multiplex PCR. The table lists about 150,000 clones, 60% to 80% of them singletons, with around 2% in the top ten. Sequencing used PBMCs. These TCRs come from a man younger than 40 in good health and CMV-seronegative. Both conserved end residues are part of each CDR3. The D gene is left open where the match is weak. Clone size appears in some rows only: once, few, many, or a class for an expanded clone.

D gene: TRBD2
clone size: -
J gene: TRBJ2-1
V gene: TRBV5-1
CDR3 DNA: TGCGCCAGCAGCTCACCCGGACTAGCGGGAGAGGGGCAGTTCTTC
CDR3 protein: CASSSPGLAGEGQFF

D gene: -
clone size: -
J gene: TRBJ2-5
V gene: TRBV10-3
CDR3 DNA: TGTGCCATCCTCGATCCGGGTCAAGAGACCCAGTACTTC
CDR3 protein: CAILDPGQETQYF

D gene: -
clone size: once
J gene: TRBJ1-4
V gene: TRBV7-9
CDR3 DNA: TGTGCCAGCAGCTCGTATACAGGGTCTGGCAATGAAAAACTGTTTTTT
CDR3 protein: CASSSYTGSGNEKLFF

D gene: -
clone size: -
J gene: TRBJ1-2
V gene: TRBV27
CDR3 DNA: TGTGCCAGCAGTCCTCGACAGTTGGAAGGCTACACCTTC
CDR3 protein: CASSPRQLEGYTF

D gene: -
clone size: few
J gene: TRBJ2-3
V gene: TRBV10-2
CDR3 DNA: TGCGCCAGCCTCAGCGGGCAGCCCAGCACAGATACGCAGTATTTT
CDR3 protein: CASLSGQPSTDTQYF

D gene: TRBD2
clone size: -
J gene: TRBJ2-7
V gene: TRBV4-1
CDR3 DNA: TGCGCCAGCAGTATGGCGGGAGGGGGTTACGAGCAGTACTTC
CDR3 protein: CASSMAGGGYEQYF

D gene: TRBD2
clone size: -
J gene: TRBJ2-7
V gene: TRBV7-6
CDR3 DNA: TGTGCCAGCAGCTTAGTCGCTAGCGGGAGTAACGAGCAGTACTTC
CDR3 protein: CASSLVASGSNEQYF

D gene: -
clone size: -
J gene: TRBJ1-1
V gene: TRBV4-1
CDR3 DNA: TGCGCCAGCAGCCACGCAGAGAACAGGAACATGAACACTGAAGCTTTCTTT
CDR3 protein: CASSHAENRNMNTEAFF

D gene: TRBD1
clone size: -
J gene: TRBJ1-1
V gene: TRBV5-6
CDR3 DNA: TGTGCCAGCAGCTTAGAGGGGGCGGCTTTCTTT
CDR3 protein: CASSLEGAAFF

D gene: TRBD2
clone size: -
J gene: TRBJ2-5
V gene: TRBV27
CDR3 DNA: TGTGCCAGCAGTTTATACGCGGGCCGGGAGGGGAAAGAGACCCAGTACTTC
CDR3 protein: CASSLYAGREGKETQYF

D gene: -
clone size: -
J gene: TRBJ1-1
V gene: TRBV15
CDR3 DNA: TGTGCCACCAGCGCCCAGGGGATGTACGCTGAAGCTTTCTTT
CDR3 protein: CATSAQGMYAEAFF

D gene: TRBD2
clone size: once
J gene: TRBJ2-1
V gene: TRBV10-3
CDR3 DNA: TGTGCCATCAGTGCCTGGGTGCGGGAGGCCTACAATGAGCAGTTCTTC
CDR3 protein: CAISAWVREAYNEQFF

D gene: TRBD1
clone size: -
J gene: TRBJ2-2
V gene: TRBV4-1
CDR3 DNA: TGCGCCAGCAGCCTGGGACAGGGAAGCACCGGGGAGCTGTTTTTT
CDR3 protein: CASSLGQGSTGELFF

D gene: -
clone size: -
J gene: TRBJ2-7
V gene: TRBV7-2
CDR3 DNA: TGTGCCAGCAGCCCAGGACTTAGCTCCTACGAGCAGTACTTC
CDR3 protein: CASSPGLSSYEQYF

D gene: -
clone size: few
J gene: TRBJ2-3
V gene: TRBV19
CDR3 DNA: TGTGCCAGTAGTATAGAGGGAGGCTGGTCTAGCACAGATACGCAGTATTTT
CDR3 protein: CASSIEGGWSSTDTQYF